These 20 T cell receptor beta chains originate from one sample sequenced in a study of breast tumors, draining lymph nodes, adjacent tissues. Each CDR3 protein gets one entry after TCRdb re-called the multiplex PCR reads with MiXCR. The data show about 270,000 distinct CDR3 sequences, over 30% seen once. The lymph nodes were axillary draining lymph nodes from breast cancer patients. The sample taken for sequencing was axillary lymph node tissue. The receptors shown here come from a female donor with breast cancer. Some clones in this sample may be carry-over from other donors' samples.

In regard to this clonotype: At one end, the junction sequence differs from germline, possibly due to a read error. J is TRBJ1-6 and V is TRBV2, with D possibly being TRBD1 (5 bases). The CDR3 length is 12 residues. Germline loops: CDR1 SNHLY, CDR2 FYNNEI. The CDR3 here is CASQGENPPPHF. The CDR3 DNA reads as TGTGCCAGCCAGGGAGAGAATCCACCCCCCCACTTT.

On this clonotype itself: A much larger clone differs from this one at a single base, so this may be a read error. V and J are TRBV11-2 and TRBJ1-2; D is uncertain. This CDR3 has 12 residues. Trimming pared 5 bases from V and 10 bases from J, leaving 14 bases between. Germline V gene lookup returns CDR1 SGHAT and CDR2 FQNNGV. The CDR3 sequence is CASSRARDAYTF. As DNA, the CDR3 is TGTGCCAGCAGCCGTGCTCGGGATGCCTACACCTTC. The complete variable domain, with remaining parts taken from reference TRBV11-2 and TRBJ1-2, reads EAGVAQSPRYKIIEKRQSVAFWCNPISGHATLYWYQQILGQGPKLLIQFQNNGVVDDSQLPKDRFSAERLKGVDSTLKIQPAKLEDSAVYLCASSRARDAYTFGSGTRLTVV.

This clonotype came up a few times. A much larger clone sits a single nucleotide away, making a read error possible. The rearrangement links TRBV19 to TRBJ2-5; a possible D gene is TRBD2 (6 bases). Germline assignment: CDR1 LNHDA and CDR2 SQIVND (reference sequence). The CDR3 length is 17 residues. CDR3 DNA sequence: TGTGCCAGTAGTATAAATACTCCAGGGAGGATGAAAGAGACCCAGTCCTTC. Amino acid sequence: CASSINTPGRMKETQSF.

This clonotype was detected ten times or more. The rearrangement uses TRBV11-3 and TRBJ2-5, with D hard to call. Germline V lookup: CDR1 SGHNT, CDR2 YENEEA. The CDR3 covers 15 residues. Trimming shortened V by 0 bases and J by 6 bases, and 14 bases separated the two germline ends. This CDR3 is CASSLDFGPAQTQYF. The CDR3 DNA is TGTGCCAGCAGCTTAGATTTCGGGCCCGCTCAGACCCAGTACTTC. The full variable domain, with the rest looked up from reference TRBV11-3 and TRBJ2-5, is EAGVVQSPRYKIIEKKQPVAFWCNPISGHNTLYWYLQNLGQGPELLIRYENEEAVDDSQLPKDRFSAERLKGVDSTLKIQPAELGDSAVYLCASSLDFGPAQTQYFGPGTRLLVL.

This clonotype has more than one count but fewer than ten. The chain joins TRBV5-1 to TRBJ1-1, with TRBD1 as a possible D gene (6 bases). This CDR3 comprises 13 residues. Germline CDR1 and CDR2: SGHRS and YFSETQ. V was cut by 0 bases and J by 6 bases, with 9 bases left in between. DNA for the CDR3: TGCGCCAGCAGCTTGGTTAGGGGGGCTGAAGCTTTCTTT. Translated: CASSLVRGAEAFF.

This clonotype was counted a single time. The V and J genes are TRBV10-3 and TRBJ1-6; TRBD1 aligns across 8 bases. Germline V gene data show CDR1 as ENHRY and CDR2 as SYGVKD. V shed 10 bases, J shed 6 bases, and the junction held 11 bases outside the gene matches. This CDR3 spans 15 amino acids. The CDR3 DNA sequence: TGTGCCAGCAGCTCCTCAACAGGGGGTAATTCACCCCTCCACTTT. Amino acids: CASSSSTGGNSPLHF.

The chain joins TRBV11-2 to TRBJ1-1; D might be TRBD1 (5 bases). The V end lost 5 bases, the J end lost 4 bases, and 14 bases lay between the germline ends. Germline lookup yields CDR1 SGHAT and CDR2 FQNNGV. The CDR3 consists of 14 residues. CDR3 protein: CASSPQGSGTEAFF. The CDR3 nucleotides read TGTGCCAGCAGCCCCCAGGGTAGTGGCACTGAAGCTTTCTTT.

This clonotype was detected only once. A much bigger clone sits one base away, suggesting this may be a read error. The chain recombines TRBV6-5 with TRBJ2-7; D is unclear. This CDR3 contains 13 residues. Germline loops: CDR1 MNHEY, CDR2 SVGAGI. The CDR3 region has the DNA TGTGCCAGCGGCCCGCACGGATCGAGCGAGCAGCACTTC. Translating it yields CASGPHGSSEQHF.

Worth noting for this clonotype: Being one base from a much bigger clone, this may be a read error. CDR3: CASSSWPPRGYTF. The CDR3 region has the DNA TGTGCCAGCAGCTCTTGGCCCCCACGAGGCTACACCTTC. V and J are TRBV5-8 and TRBJ1-2; no reliable D call. This CDR3 comprises 13 residues. CDR1 is SGHTS, CDR2 YDEGEE, per germline. V lost 3 bases to trimming and J lost 8 bases, with 14 bases between them.

This clonotype was seen ten or more times. This chain connects TRBV11-2 to TRBJ2-3; 12 bases match TRBD2. J lost 0 bases, V lost 5 bases, and 3 bases had no gene match. Germline values: CDR1 SGHAT, CDR2 FQNNGV. The CDR3 runs 16 residues. The CDR3, as DNA: TGTGCCAGCAGCAGGGGACTAGCGGGTAGCACAGATACGCAGTATTTT. This translates into CASSRGLAGSTDTQYF.

This clonotype occurred a few times. Possible read error: a much larger clone is one base away. This rearrangement joins TRBV7-2 to TRBJ2-3, with 12 bases that match TRBD2. CDR3 length: 17 amino acids. Germline-derived CDR1 and CDR2 are SGHTA and FQGNSA. After removal of 6 bases from V and 1 base from J, the junction contained 8 bases not matched to a gene. This chain's CDR3 is CASRLTSGSYGTDTQYF. Written as DNA, the CDR3 is TGTGCCAGCAGATTGACTAGCGGGAGTTATGGCACAGATACGCAGTATTTT. Full variable domain (outside the CDR3, taken from reference TRBV7-2 and TRBJ2-3): GAGVSQSPSNKVTEKGKDVELRCDPISGHTALYWYRQSLGQGLEFLIYFQGNSAPDKSGLPSDRFSAERTGGSVSTLTIQRTQQEDSAVYLCASRLTSGSYGTDTQYFGPGTRLTVL.

This chain joins TRBV12-3 or TRBV12-4 and TRBJ1-2, with 9 bases aligning to TRBD1. V lost 1 base, J lost 7 bases, and 4 bases stayed unmatched. The CDR3 runs 14 residues. The CDR3 DNA sequence: TGTGCCAGCAGTTTAGACAGGGGGCTGAGTGGCTACACCTTC. The encoded protein is CASSLDRGLSGYTF.

The chain carries TRBV10-2 and TRBJ1-5; a possible D gene is TRBD1 (6 bases). V gave up 4 bases and J gave up 11 bases, with 21 bases separating them. CDR1 and CDR2 (germline): WSHSY, SAAADI. The CDR3 spans 15 residues. The CDR3 nucleotides read TGCGCCAGCAGTGCTACTAGCGGGAGGGGGGAGACCCAGCATTTT. Encoded protein: CASSATSGRGETQHF.

This chain joins TRBV25-1 and TRBJ1-5; D is unresolved. The CDR3 has 13 residues. The germline V gene encodes CDR1 MGHDK and CDR2 SYGVNS. Trimming removed 5 bases from V and 11 bases from J, with 16 bases in between. Here the CDR3 reads CASSRAPRQSQHF. DNA of the CDR3: TGTGCCAGCAGTCGCGCCCCGAGGCAGTCCCAGCATTTT. Based on the CDR3 plus reference TRBV25-1 and TRBJ1-5, the full variable domain is EADIYQTPRYLVIGTGKKITLECSQTMGHDKMYWYQQDPGMELHLIHYSYGVNSTEKGDLSSESTVSRIRTEHFPLTLESARPSHTSQYLCASSRAPRQSQHFGDGTRLSIL.

This clonotype was observed many times. J is TRBJ1-5 and V is TRBV20-1; D possibly corresponds to TRBD1 (6 bases). V gave up 3 bases and J gave up 6 bases, with 12 bases separating them. The CDR3 has 13 residues. Germline V gene sequence: CDR1 DFQATT, CDR2 SNEGSKA (reference sequence). Here the CDR3 reads CSASPTGSQPQHF. The DNA of the CDR3 is TGCAGTGCTAGCCCAACAGGGAGTCAGCCCCAGCATTTT.

This clonotype was observed many times. The gene calls are TRBV29-1 and TRBJ1-1; no clear D. Germline V gene sequence: CDR1 SQVTM, CDR2 ANQGSEA. Trimming took 4 bases from V and 1 from J, leaving 7 bases between them. The CDR3 totals 12 residues. Here the CDR3 reads CSVAGQNTEAFF. CDR3 sequence (DNA): TGCAGCGTTGCCGGCCAGAACACTGAAGCTTTCTTT.

In its sample, this clonotype was seen many times. The genes are TRBV5-1 and TRBJ2-1, with TRBD2 identical over 7 bases. The CDR3 spans 15 residues. Germline V lookup: CDR1 SGHRS, CDR2 YFSETQ. The junction had 4 bases not matched to a gene; V was cut back by 0 bases and J by 4 bases. The CDR3 DNA reads TGCGCCAGCAGCTTGGAACTAGCGAGGTACAATGAGCAGTTCTTC. Residues: CASSLELARYNEQFF. The variable domain in full, completed from reference TRBV5-1 and TRBJ2-1, reads KAGVTQTPRYLIKTRGQQVTLSCSPISGHRSVSWYQQTPGQGLQFLFEYFSETQRNKGNFPGRFSGRQFSNSRSEMNVSTLELGDSALYLCASSLELARYNEQFFGPGTRLTVL.

This clonotype was counted a few times. The chain carries TRBV6-5 and TRBJ2-1; 10 bases align to TRBD2. There are 17 residues in the CDR3. Germline lookup yields CDR1 MNHEY and CDR2 SVGAGI. V dropped 4 bases and J dropped 7; count of bases not matched to a gene: 13. The CDR3 bases are TGTGCCAGCAGTTTCCTTCCTCCTAGCGGGAGTAGAAATGAGCAGTTCTTC. Translation gives CASSFLPPSGSRNEQFF.

Many counts were recorded for this clonotype. This chain connects TRBV29-1 to TRBJ2-7; D might be TRBD1 (5 bases). V lost 7 bases and J lost 4, with 11 bases in between. The CDR3 has 11 amino acids. CDR1 and CDR2 from the germline V gene are SQVTM and ANQGSEA. Here the CDR3 DNA reads TGCAGCGGGACGCAGGGATACGAGCAGTACTTC. Encoded protein: CSGTQGYEQYF.

This clonotype appeared many times. J is TRBJ1-4 and V is TRBV19; a possible D gene is TRBD1 (5 bases). Germline-derived CDR1 and CDR2 are LNHDA and SQIVND (reference sequence). V was trimmed by 5 bases and J by 2 bases, leaving 15 bases between them. The CDR3 contains 16 residues. The chain's CDR3 is CASSGGRGSTNEKLFF. In DNA, the CDR3 is TGTGCCAGTAGTGGGGGGAGAGGTTCGACTAATGAAAAACTGTTTTTT.